The entry below describes one T cell receptor (beta chain). The antigen remains unidentified. This sample is part of a study of cytomegalovirus exposure and HLA in healthy donors. Primers included in the PCR were 60 Vbeta and 13 Jbeta primers. Authors' data handling: As a later analysis found, there were 80 million or so unique TCR beta chains, of which roughly 11 million were shared. Produced via immunoSEQ multiplex PCR; TCRdb's table is partial and in-frame only. That table gives V, J and clone size, and the DNA gave D and trimming. The sample shows about 140,000 clones, around 85% of them seen only once. The junction had 5 bases not matched to a gene; V was cut back by 2 bases and J by 3 bases. Germline-derived CDR1 and CDR2 are SNHLY and FYNNEI. CDR3 size: 15 residues. Study-level findings and limits: Analysis was carried out at a later point, and it linked a missense DCLRE1C variant to TCR beta V- and J-gene trimming. HLA alleles were associated with 17,000 or so TCR beta sequences in a later analysis at 0.05 false discovery rate.

The chain recombines TRBV2 with TRBJ2-7; 9 bases align to TRBD2. The sequence was collected from a female donor in good health and CMV-seronegative. The sequenced sample was PBMCs. The CDR3 sequence: CASSERGLAFYEQYF. The DNA for the CDR3 is TGTGCCAGCAGTGAAAGGGGACTAGCTTTCTACGAGCAGTACTTC.